The 3 T cell receptor beta chains in this list originate from one sample, sequenced in a study of cytomegalovirus exposure and HLA in healthy donors. The PCR ran on 60 Vbeta and 13 Jbeta primers. TCRdb's copy holds only in-frame clones and misses some; the assay was immunoSEQ multiplex PCR. Among 85,000 to 100,000 clones listed, roughly 76% were seen once. The sequenced sample was PBMCs. The receptors stem from a human donor in good health.

This chain links TRBV4-1 with TRBJ1-2, with D unclear. CDR1 is MGHRA and CDR2 is YSYEKL in the germline V gene. Trimming stripped 0 bases from V and 0 bases from J, with 8 bases between. This CDR3 is built from 15 residues. CDR3 nucleotide sequence: TGCGCCAGCAGCCAAGATGGGCAGACTAACTATGGCTACACCTTC. Amino acid sequence: CASSQDGQTNYGYTF.

J is TRBJ2-7 and V is TRBV2, with TRBD1 matching over 7 bases. Germline trimming cut 7 bases from V and 0 bases from J; bases unmatched to any gene: 3. The CDR3 extends over 13 amino acids. Germline loops: CDR1 SNHLY, CDR2 FYNNEI. This CDR3 reads CASNRGPSYEQYF. In DNA, the CDR3 is TGTGCCAGCAACAGGGGTCCCTCCTACGAGCAGTACTTC. Full variable domain (outside the CDR3, taken from reference TRBV2 and TRBJ2-7): EPEVTQTPSHQVTQMGQEVILRCVPISNHLYFYWYRQILGQKVEFLVSFYNNEISEKSEIFDDQFSVERPDGSNFTLKIRSTKLEDSAMYFCASNRGPSYEQYFGPGTRLTVT.

The chain carries TRBV29-1 and TRBJ1-2; D is unresolved. Germline assignment: CDR1 SQVTM and CDR2 ANQGSEA. Trimming left V 2 bases short and J 0 bases short, with 7 bases between. The CDR3 is made up of 13 amino acids. CDR3: CSVEWQANYGYTF. The CDR3 nucleotides read TGCAGCGTTGAATGGCAGGCTAACTATGGCTACACCTTC.